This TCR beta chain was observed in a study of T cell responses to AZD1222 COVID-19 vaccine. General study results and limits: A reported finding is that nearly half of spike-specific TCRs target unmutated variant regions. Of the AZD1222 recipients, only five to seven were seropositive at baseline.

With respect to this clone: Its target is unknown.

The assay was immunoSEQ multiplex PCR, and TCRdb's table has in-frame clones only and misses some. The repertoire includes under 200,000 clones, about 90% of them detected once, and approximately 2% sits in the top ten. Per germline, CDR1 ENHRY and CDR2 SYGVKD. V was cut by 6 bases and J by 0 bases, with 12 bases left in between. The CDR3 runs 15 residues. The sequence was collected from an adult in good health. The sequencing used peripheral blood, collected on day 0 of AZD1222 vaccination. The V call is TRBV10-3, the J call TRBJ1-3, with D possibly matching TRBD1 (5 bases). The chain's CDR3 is CAISWDASSGNTIYF. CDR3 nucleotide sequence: TGTGCCATCAGCTGGGACGCCAGCTCTGGAAACACCATATATTTT.